The present TCR beta chain was sequenced within a study of T-cell reconstitution after alpha-beta-depleted transplantation in children. Between the trimmed V and J ends, which lost 4 bases and 2 bases, there was a span of 14 bases. The CDR3 loop spans 14 amino acids. Germline CDR1 and CDR2: SQVTM and ANQGSEA. Construction of the TCRbeta library involved unique molecular identifiers. A single record per CDR3 protein comes from TCRdb applying MiXCR to the PCR reads. The sample includes approximately 270,000 distinct CDR3 sequences, nearly 10% of them seen just once. Only a few counts were recorded for this clonotype.

The sequence was collected from a human donor who donated a stem cell graft to a child with SCID. Sequenced material: PBMCs from the stem cell graft donor, taken from the stem cell graft. The chain recombines TRBV29-1 with TRBJ2-5; D is perhaps TRBD2 (6 bases). For the CDR3, the DNA is TGCAGCGTTGTCGGGACTCTGGCGCAAGAGACCCAGTACTTC. This translates into CSVVGTLAQETQYF. Looking up the rest from reference TRBV29-1 and TRBJ2-5 gives the full variable domain: SAVISQKPSRDICQRGTSLTIQCQVDSQVTMMFWYRQQPGQSLTLIATANQGSEATYESGFVIDKFPISRPNLTFSTLTVSNMSPEDSSIYLCSVVGTLAQETQYFGPGTRLLVL.